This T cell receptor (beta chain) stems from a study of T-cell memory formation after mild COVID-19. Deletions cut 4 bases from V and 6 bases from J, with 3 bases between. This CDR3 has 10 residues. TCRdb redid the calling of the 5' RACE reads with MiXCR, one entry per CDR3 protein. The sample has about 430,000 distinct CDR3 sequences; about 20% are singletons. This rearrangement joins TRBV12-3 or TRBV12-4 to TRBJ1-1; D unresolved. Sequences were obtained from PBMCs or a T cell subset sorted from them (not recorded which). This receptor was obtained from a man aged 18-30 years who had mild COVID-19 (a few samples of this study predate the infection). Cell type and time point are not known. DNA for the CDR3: TGTGCCAGCAGTTATCCTGAAGCTTTCTTT. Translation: CASSYPEAFF.